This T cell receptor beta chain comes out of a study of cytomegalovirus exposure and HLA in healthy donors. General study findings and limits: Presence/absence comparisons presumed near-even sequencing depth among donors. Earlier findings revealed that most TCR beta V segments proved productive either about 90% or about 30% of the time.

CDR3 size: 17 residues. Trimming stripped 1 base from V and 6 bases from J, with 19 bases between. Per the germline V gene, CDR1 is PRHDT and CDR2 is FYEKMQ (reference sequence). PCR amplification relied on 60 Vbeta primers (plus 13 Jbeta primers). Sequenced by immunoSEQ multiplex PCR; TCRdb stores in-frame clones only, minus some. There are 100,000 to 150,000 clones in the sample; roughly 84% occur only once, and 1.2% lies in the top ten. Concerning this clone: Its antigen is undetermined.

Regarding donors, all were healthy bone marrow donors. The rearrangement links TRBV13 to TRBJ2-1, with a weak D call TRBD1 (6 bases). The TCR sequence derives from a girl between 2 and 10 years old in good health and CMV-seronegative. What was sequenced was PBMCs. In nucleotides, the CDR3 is TGTGCCAGCAGCTTAGAGGGCAGTATGGCAGGGGCCAATGAGCAGTTCTTC. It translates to CASSLEGSMAGANEQFF.